This entry lists 30 T cell receptor beta chains sequenced from one sample in a study of spatial heterogeneity in lung cancer. Time point of the sample: sample taken at primary tumor resection. MiXCR, run by TCRdb on the 5' RACE reads, gives a single entry per CDR3 protein. The table records some 5,000 distinct CDR3 sequences, around 3.8% of them present only once. The sample in question was normal lung tissue next to the tumor, obtained at surgery. All receptors derive from a male donor with early-stage non-small cell lung cancer.

This clonotype came up many times. The rearrangement joins TRBV10-2 to TRBJ2-1; maybe TRBD2 (6 bases). The CDR3 totals 16 residues. The germline V and J ends were trimmed by 6 bases and 8 bases, with 23 bases remaining between them. Germline loops: CDR1 WSHSY, CDR2 SAAADI. CDR3 sequence: CASRGRRDLTKDEQFF. Here the CDR3 DNA reads TGCGCCAGCAGGGGAAGGCGGGACCTAACGAAGGATGAGCAGTTCTTC.

This chain joins TRBV5-1 and TRBJ2-6, with TRBD2 identical over 12 bases. Germline assignment: CDR1 SGHRS and CDR2 YFSETQ. The V and J ends lost 3 bases and 0 bases, in that order; junction bases with no gene match: 13. The CDR3 is made up of 21 amino acids. The CDR3 nucleotides are TGCGCCAGCAGCTGGAGAGGTGGGACTAGCGGGCGTACCTCTGGGGCCAACGTCCTGACTTTC. Residues: CASSWRGGTSGRTSGANVLTF. The complete variable domain, with remaining parts taken from reference TRBV5-1 and TRBJ2-6, reads KAGVTQTPRYLIKTRGQQVTLSCSPISGHRSVSWYQQTPGQGLQFLFEYFSETQRNKGNFPGRFSGRQFSNSRSEMNVSTLELGDSALYLCASSWRGGTSGRTSGANVLTFGAGSRLTVL.

Relative to its sample, this clonotype is large. The chain uses TRBV6-2 or TRBV6-3 and TRBJ2-7; D unclear. The CDR3 extends over 16 amino acids. CDR1 is MNHEY, CDR2 SVGEGT, per germline. V shed 2 bases and J shed 2 bases, with 16 bases lying between them. CDR3 nucleotide sequence: TGTGCCAGCAGTTACGGGGTCCCAAGGATCCCCTACGAGCAGTACTTC. It encodes CASSYGVPRIPYEQYF.

Sample share makes this clonotype medium-sized. The gene calls are TRBV20-1 and TRBJ1-5; 10 nucleotides agree with TRBD1. The germline gives CDR1 DFQATT, CDR2 SNEGSKA (reference sequence). This CDR3 comprises 13 residues. With V trimmed by 4 bases and J by 7 bases, 4 bases remained unmatched. The CDR3 region has the DNA TGCAGTGCTACTTCGACAGGGGGCCAGCCCCAGCATTTT. Its translation: CSATSTGGQPQHF.

This clonotype has ten or more counts. V is TRBV29-1 and J is TRBJ2-7, with 11 positions matching TRBD2. This CDR3 contains 16 residues. V was clipped by 3 bases and J by 2 bases; unmatched bases: 9. CDR1 is SQVTM, CDR2 ANQGSEA, per germline. This CDR3 reads CSVELPGTSGTYEQYF. The CDR3 nucleotides read TGCAGCGTTGAGTTACCCGGGACTAGCGGTACCTACGAGCAGTACTTC.

This clonotype rates as medium-sized (0.01 to 0.1%). The V and J genes are TRBV7-2 and TRBJ2-5, with 15 bases that match TRBD2. Germline lookup yields CDR1 SGHTA and CDR2 FQGNSA. CDR3 length: 18 amino acids. Losses at the gene ends were 3 bases for V and 3 bases for J; bases not matched to a gene: 8. The CDR3 region is CASSFGLAGGPSKETQYF. CDR3 sequence (DNA): TGTGCCAGCAGCTTCGGACTAGCGGGAGGGCCTTCCAAAGAGACCCAGTACTTC.

The sample holds many counts of this clonotype. V gene TRBV12-3 or TRBV12-4 combines with J gene TRBJ2-1; 10 nucleotides line up with TRBD2. J gave up 8 bases and V 5 bases, and 15 bases lay outside the gene matches. This CDR3 is built from 17 residues. As DNA, the CDR3 is TGTGCCAGCAGTCAAGGGGGCGGTCTAGCGGGAGAAGATGAGCAGTTCTTC. It encodes CASSQGGGLAGEDEQFF.

This clonotype has at least ten counts. The chain couples TRBV13 to TRBJ2-3, with D maybe TRBD2 (6 bases). CDR3 size: 14 residues. CDR1 and CDR2 from the germline V gene are PRHDT and FYEKMQ (reference sequence). V was shortened by 4 bases and J by 4 bases, with 12 bases between the two germline ends. DNA for the CDR3: TGTGCCAGCAGCTCCGGACTAACCGCAGATACGCAGTATTTT. It encodes CASSSGLTADTQYF.

This clonotype was counted many times. The J gene is TRBJ1-2, the V gene TRBV7-8; 7 positions match TRBD1. Germline V gene sequence: CDR1 SGHVS, CDR2 FQNEAQ. The CDR3 length is 13 residues. V was pared by 5 bases and J by 7 bases, with 7 bases of the junction left unmatched. CDR3 loop: CASSPTGYSGYTF. Written as DNA, the CDR3 is TGTGCCAGCAGCCCGACAGGGTATAGTGGCTACACCTTC.

Judged by abundance, this clonotype is medium-sized. V is TRBV6-2 or TRBV6-3 and J is TRBJ2-3; D is possibly TRBD2 (6 bases). Trimming cost V 0 bases and J 1 base, with 8 bases left between them. The germline V gene has CDR1 MNHEY and CDR2 SVGEGT. This CDR3 is built from 15 residues. The CDR3, as DNA: TGTGCCAGCAGTTACTCGGGGGGTCGCACAGATACGCAGTATTTT. This gives the protein CASSYSGGRTDTQYF.

This clonotype was seen at least ten times. The rearrangement joins TRBV6-1 to TRBJ2-2; 8 bases fit TRBD1. Germline lookup yields CDR1 MNHNS and CDR2 SASEGT. The CDR3 length is 13 residues. V shed 9 bases and J 1 base; nucleotides not matched to a gene: 1. The CDR3 sequence: CASDRGNTGELFF. The CDR3 bases are TGTGCCAGTGACAGGGGGAACACCGGGGAGCTGTTTTTT.

This clonotype is medium-sized by share. This rearrangement joins TRBV29-1 to TRBJ2-1, with 9 positions matching TRBD2. Per the germline V gene, CDR1 is SQVTM and CDR2 is ANQGSEA. CDR3 size: 11 residues. With V trimmed by 8 bases and J by 10 bases, 6 bases remained unmatched. Here the CDR3 DNA reads TGCAGCTTGACTAGCGGAGGGGAGCAGTTCTTC. Its translation: CSLTSGGEQFF.

In regard to this clonotype: A much larger clone sits a single nucleotide away, making a read error possible. The chain has TRBV5-1 and TRBJ1-4; possibly TRBD1 for D (5 bases). V was clipped by 4 bases and J by 10 bases, with 20 bases between them. Germline-derived CDR1 and CDR2 are SGHRS and YFSETQ. This CDR3 has 15 residues. The CDR3 DNA is TGCGCCAGCAGCGCTGAGGGGACGGGAGATGGAAAACTGTTTTTT. Protein sequence: CASSAEGTGDGKLFF. Together with reference TRBV5-1 and TRBJ1-4, the CDR3 gives the full variable domain: KAGVTQTPRYLIKTRGQQVTLSCSPISGHRSVSWYQQTPGQGLQFLFEYFSETQRNKGNFPGRFSGRQFSNSRSEMNVSTLELGDSALYLCASSAEGTGDGKLFFGSGTQLSVL.

There are many counts of this clonotype. The chain employs TRBV5-1 and TRBJ1-1; D not certain. In germline, CDR1 is SGHRS, CDR2 YFSETQ. Trimming took 0 bases from V and 1 from J, leaving 7 bases between them. This CDR3 has 14 amino acids. The DNA of the CDR3 is TGCGCCAGCAGCTTGGCCACCGGGAACACTGAAGCTTTCTTT. Amino acid sequence: CASSLATGNTEAFF.

In nucleotides, the CDR3 is TGTGCCAGCAGTTTTACCATTAGCACAGATACGCAGTATTTT. Encoded protein: CASSFTISTDTQYF. The chain employs TRBV12-3 or TRBV12-4 and TRBJ2-3, with D unclear. Trimming removed 3 bases at V and 0 bases at J, with 7 bases between. This CDR3 region has 14 residues.

This clonotype was detected ten times or more. The chain links TRBV6-6 to TRBJ1-4; TRBD1 might be the D (6 bases). The CDR3 consists of 15 residues. Germline CDR1 reads MNHNY; CDR2 reads SVGAGI (reference sequence). With 2 bases removed from V and 8 bases from J, the gap between germline ends came to 15 bases. CDR3 region: CASSYPAGVGEKLFF. In DNA form, the CDR3 reads TGTGCCAGCAGTTACCCTGCAGGGGTAGGGGAAAAACTGTTTTTT.

This clonotype was counted ten times or more. The chain links TRBV5-1 to TRBJ2-3, with a possible D match to TRBD2 (6 bases). Germline V gene lookup returns CDR1 SGHRS and CDR2 YFSETQ. V was trimmed by 0 bases and J by 6 bases, leaving 20 bases between them. The CDR3 extends over 17 amino acids. CDR3 protein: CASSLGTGRLWTDTQYF. DNA of the CDR3: TGCGCCAGCAGCTTGGGGACGGGGAGGCTTTGGACGGATACGCAGTATTTT. Complete variable domain (other parts from reference TRBV5-1 and TRBJ2-3): KAGVTQTPRYLIKTRGQQVTLSCSPISGHRSVSWYQQTPGQGLQFLFEYFSETQRNKGNFPGRFSGRQFSNSRSEMNVSTLELGDSALYLCASSLGTGRLWTDTQYFGPGTRLTVL.

This clonotype was detected ten times or more. The chain joins TRBV20-1 to TRBJ2-3, with D unresolved. Trimming removed 3 bases from V and 1 base from J, with 11 bases in between. Germline assignment: CDR1 DFQATT and CDR2 SNEGSKA (reference sequence). The CDR3 contains 14 residues. CDR3 sequence: CSARFQLGTDTQYF. For the CDR3, the DNA is TGCAGTGCTAGGTTCCAACTGGGCACAGATACGCAGTATTTT.

This clonotype came up many times. CDR3 nucleotide sequence: TGCAGTGCTAGAGATCCAGGGTCTGGAAACACCATATATTTT. Protein sequence: CSARDPGSGNTIYF. J is TRBJ1-3 and V is TRBV20-1, with D perhaps TRBD1 (5 bases). CDR3 length: 14 residues. CDR1 and CDR2 from the germline V gene are DFQATT and SNEGSKA (reference sequence). Trimming pared 0 bases from V and 1 base from J, leaving 7 bases between.

Judged by abundance, this clonotype is medium-sized. The V call is TRBV4-1, the J call TRBJ1-6, with 9 bases fitting TRBD1. The germline CDR1 and CDR2 sequences are MGHRA and YSYEKL. Trimming at V came to 4 bases and at J to 9 bases, leaving 7 bases not matched to a gene. The CDR3 sequence is 15 residues long. CDR3 loop: CASSREGQGSSPLHF. The CDR3 coding sequence is TGCGCCAGCAGCCGAGAGGGACAGGGCAGTTCACCCCTCCACTTT.

This clonotype was picked up many times. This sequence joins TRBV5-8 and TRBJ2-5, with a weak D call TRBD2 (6 bases). The length of the CDR3 is 11 residues. Germline lookup yields CDR1 SGHTS and CDR2 YDEGEE. V was shortened by 3 bases and J by 9 bases, with 9 bases between the two germline ends. CDR3 amino acids: CASSWGEAQYF. For the CDR3, the DNA is TGTGCCAGCAGCTGGGGGGAGGCCCAGTACTTC.

By share, this clonotype ranks as medium-sized. This chain links TRBV12-3 or TRBV12-4 with TRBJ2-7; no clear D. V lost 2 bases, J lost 6 bases, and 14 bases lay in between. The CDR3 sequence is 14 residues long. The CDR3 spells CASSLSPTRSEQYF. CDR3 in DNA: TGTGCCAGCAGTTTAAGCCCCACCCGAAGCGAGCAGTACTTC.

This clonotype was detected many times. The genes are TRBV30 and TRBJ1-2; D gene ambiguous. The CDR3 contains 15 residues. The germline V and J ends were trimmed by 0 bases and 2 bases, with 13 bases remaining between them. Germline values: CDR1 GTSNPN, CDR2 SVGIG (reference sequence). The CDR3 here is CAWSVRVGGNYGYTF. Written as DNA, the CDR3 is TGTGCCTGGAGTGTAAGGGTTGGAGGGAACTATGGCTACACCTTC.

This clonotype occurred many times. The rearrangement uses TRBV5-1 and TRBJ2-3; D might be TRBD2 (5 bases). The length of the CDR3 is 16 residues. Germline CDR1 SGHRS, CDR2 YFSETQ. V lost 3 bases, J lost 4 bases, and 18 bases lay in between. CDR3 in DNA: TGCGCCAGCAGCTCCCTACCTGAGGGAAGCGCAGATACGCAGTATTTT. Translation gives CASSSLPEGSADTQYF.

Note on this clonotype: A read error is possible here, since a much larger clone lies one base away. The V call is TRBV27, the J call TRBJ1-1; no firm D call. The CDR3 is 13 amino acids. Germline assignment: CDR1 MNHEY and CDR2 SMNVEV (reference sequence). The CDR3 sequence is CASSPWEGAEASF. DNA of the CDR3: TGTGCCAGCAGTCCCTGGGAGGGCGCTGAAGCTTCCTTT.

This clonotype appeared a few times. The chain links TRBV11-2 to TRBJ2-1; D call uncertain. CDR1 and CDR2 (germline): SGHAT, FQNNGV. V shed 1 base and J shed 1 base, with 8 bases lying between them. CDR3 length: 15 residues. The chain's CDR3 is CASSLGASSYNEQFF. DNA of the CDR3: TGTGCCAGCAGCTTAGGGGCCAGTTCCTACAATGAGCAGTTCTTC.

This clonotype was seen at least ten times. The chain combines TRBV30 with TRBJ2-3; D not certain. V lost 0 bases and J 0 bases, leaving 10 bases between the germline ends. The CDR3 loop spans 15 amino acids. CDR1 is GTSNPN, CDR2 SVGIG, per germline (reference sequence). CDR3 loop: CAWSVAVTSTDTQYF. The CDR3 DNA reads TGTGCCTGGAGTGTGGCCGTAACTAGCACAGATACGCAGTATTTT.

The gene calls are TRBV27 and TRBJ2-7; 14 bases align to TRBD2. The CDR3 loop spans 13 amino acids. The V segment lost 6 bases and the J segment 10 bases; nucleotides outside the gene matches: 5. Germline-derived CDR1 and CDR2 are MNHEY and SMNVEV (reference sequence). The CDR3, as DNA: TGTGCCAGCAGGGGGACTAGCGGGAGAGTACAGTACTTC. Its protein product is CASRGTSGRVQYF.

Sample share makes this clonotype medium-sized. The rearrangement joins TRBV4-1 to TRBJ2-1; the match to TRBD1 covers 9 bases. Germline CDR1 reads MGHRA; CDR2 reads YSYEKL. V shed 6 bases, J shed 4 bases, and the junction held 7 bases outside the gene matches. CDR3 length: 15 residues. The CDR3 loop reads CASSLPGQGYNEQFF. CDR3 nucleotide sequence: TGCGCCAGCAGTCTCCCGGGACAGGGATACAATGAGCAGTTCTTC.

This clonotype counts as medium-sized. This sequence joins TRBV24-1 and TRBJ2-3; D is perhaps TRBD2 (6 bases). This CDR3 is 15 amino acids long. The germline V gene encodes CDR1 KGHDR and CDR2 SFDVKD. Trimming stripped 4 bases from V and 2 bases from J, with 12 bases between. CDR3 residues: CATSETRDSTDTQYF. In nucleotides, the CDR3 is TGTGCCACCAGTGAAACCCGGGACTCCACAGATACGCAGTATTTT.